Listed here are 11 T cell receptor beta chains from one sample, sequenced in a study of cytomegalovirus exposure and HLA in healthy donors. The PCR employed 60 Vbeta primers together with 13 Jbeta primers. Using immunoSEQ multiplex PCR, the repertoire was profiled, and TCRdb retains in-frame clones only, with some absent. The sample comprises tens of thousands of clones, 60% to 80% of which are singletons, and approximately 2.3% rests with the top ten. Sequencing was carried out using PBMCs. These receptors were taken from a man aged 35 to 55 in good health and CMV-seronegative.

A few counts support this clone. CDR3 coding DNA: TGTGCCAGCAGCCCTGGTTCGGGTCCCCAGCCCCAGCATTTT. Encoded protein: CASSPGSGPQPQHF. This rearrangement joins TRBV7-9 to TRBJ1-5; D unresolved. Germline CDR1 and CDR2: SEHNR and FQNEAQ (reference sequence). CDR3 length: 14 residues. V lost 5 bases and J lost 7, with 15 bases in between.

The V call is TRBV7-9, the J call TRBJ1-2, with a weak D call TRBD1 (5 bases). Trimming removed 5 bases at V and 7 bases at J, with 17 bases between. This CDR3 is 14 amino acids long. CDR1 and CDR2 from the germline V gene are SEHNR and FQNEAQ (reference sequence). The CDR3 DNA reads TGTGCCAGCAGCCCCGGGGGTCTCTACTCTGGCTACACCTTC. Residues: CASSPGGLYSGYTF.

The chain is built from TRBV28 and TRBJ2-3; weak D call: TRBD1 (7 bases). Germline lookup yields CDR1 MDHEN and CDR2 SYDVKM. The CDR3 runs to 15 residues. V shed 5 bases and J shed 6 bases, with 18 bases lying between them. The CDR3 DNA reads TGTGCCAGCAGTCCGCGGGACAGCGGGTGGGATACGCAGTATTTT. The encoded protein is CASSPRDSGWDTQYF.

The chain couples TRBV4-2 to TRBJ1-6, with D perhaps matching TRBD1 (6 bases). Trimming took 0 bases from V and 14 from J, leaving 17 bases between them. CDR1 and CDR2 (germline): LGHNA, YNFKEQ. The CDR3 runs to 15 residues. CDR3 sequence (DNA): TGTGCCAGCAGCCAAGATAGGACTTCCCGACAGGCCCTCCACTTT. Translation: CASSQDRTSRQALHF.

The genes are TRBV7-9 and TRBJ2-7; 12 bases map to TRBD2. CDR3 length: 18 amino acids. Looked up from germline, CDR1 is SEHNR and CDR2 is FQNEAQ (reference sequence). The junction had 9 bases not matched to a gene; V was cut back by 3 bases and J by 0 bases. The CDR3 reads CASSFLASGGVSSYEQYF. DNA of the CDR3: TGTGCCAGCAGCTTTTTGGCTAGCGGGGGGGTAAGCTCCTACGAGCAGTACTTC. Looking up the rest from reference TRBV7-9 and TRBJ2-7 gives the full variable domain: DTGVSQNPRHKITKRGQNVTFRCDPISEHNRLYWYRQTLGQGPEFLTYFQNEAQLEKSRLLSDRFSAERPKGSFSTLEIQRTEQGDSAMYLCASSFLASGGVSSYEQYFGPGTRLTVT.

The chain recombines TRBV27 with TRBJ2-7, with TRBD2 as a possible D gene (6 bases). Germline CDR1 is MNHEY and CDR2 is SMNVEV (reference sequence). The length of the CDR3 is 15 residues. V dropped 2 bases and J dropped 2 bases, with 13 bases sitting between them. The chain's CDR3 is CASSLRASVAYEQYF. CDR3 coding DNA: TGTGCCAGCAGTTTAAGGGCTAGCGTAGCCTACGAGCAGTACTTC.

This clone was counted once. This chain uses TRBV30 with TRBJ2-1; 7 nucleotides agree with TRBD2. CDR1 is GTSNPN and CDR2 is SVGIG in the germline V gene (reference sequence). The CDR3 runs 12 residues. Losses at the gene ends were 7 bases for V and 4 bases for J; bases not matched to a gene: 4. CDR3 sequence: CALGGWYNEQFF. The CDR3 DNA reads TGTGCCTTGGGAGGGTGGTACAATGAGCAGTTCTTC.

This CDR3 is CASSLITRASGELFF. CDR3 in DNA: TGTGCCAGCAGCTTGATAACGCGGGCGTCCGGGGAGCTGTTTTTT. This chain connects TRBV5-8 to TRBJ2-2; a weak D match, TRBD2 (5 bases). The germline V gene encodes CDR1 SGHTS and CDR2 YDEGEE. The V and J ends lost 1 base and 6 bases respectively, with 13 bases between them. CDR3 size: 15 residues.

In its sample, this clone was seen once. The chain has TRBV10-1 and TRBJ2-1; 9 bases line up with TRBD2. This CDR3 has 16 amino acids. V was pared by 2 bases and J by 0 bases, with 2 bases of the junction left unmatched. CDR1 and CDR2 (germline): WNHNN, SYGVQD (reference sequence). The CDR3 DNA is TGCGCCAGCAGTGAGGCTAGCGGGGCCTCCTACAATGAGCAGTTCTTC. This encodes CASSEASGASYNEQFF.

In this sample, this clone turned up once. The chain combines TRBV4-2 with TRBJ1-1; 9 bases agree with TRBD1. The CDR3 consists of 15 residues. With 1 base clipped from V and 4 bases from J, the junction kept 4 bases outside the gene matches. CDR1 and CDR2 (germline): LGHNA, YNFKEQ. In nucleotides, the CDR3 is TGTGCCAGCAGCCAAGGTGGACAGGGGAGCACTGAAGCTTTCTTT. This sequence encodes CASSQGGQGSTEAFF.

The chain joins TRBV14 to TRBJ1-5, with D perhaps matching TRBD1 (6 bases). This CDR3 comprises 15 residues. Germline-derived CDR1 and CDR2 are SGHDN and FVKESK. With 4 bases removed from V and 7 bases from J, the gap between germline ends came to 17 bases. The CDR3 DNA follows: TGTGCCAGCAGCCTGGGAACAGGGAGAGGGCAGCCCCAGCATTTT. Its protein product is CASSLGTGRGQPQHF.